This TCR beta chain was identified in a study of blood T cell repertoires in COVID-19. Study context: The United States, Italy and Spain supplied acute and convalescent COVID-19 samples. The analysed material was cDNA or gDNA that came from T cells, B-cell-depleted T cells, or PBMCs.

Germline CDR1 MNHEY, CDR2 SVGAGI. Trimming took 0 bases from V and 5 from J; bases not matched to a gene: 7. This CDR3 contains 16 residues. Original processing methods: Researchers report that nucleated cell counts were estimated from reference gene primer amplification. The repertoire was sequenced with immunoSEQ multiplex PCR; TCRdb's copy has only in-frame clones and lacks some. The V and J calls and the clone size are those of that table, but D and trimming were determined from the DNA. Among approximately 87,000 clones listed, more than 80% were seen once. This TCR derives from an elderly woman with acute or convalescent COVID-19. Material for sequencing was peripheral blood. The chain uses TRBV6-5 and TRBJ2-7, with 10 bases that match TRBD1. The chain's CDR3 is CASSYSSLTGGHEQYF. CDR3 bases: TGTGCCAGCAGTTACTCATCACTGACAGGGGGCCACGAGCAGTACTTC.